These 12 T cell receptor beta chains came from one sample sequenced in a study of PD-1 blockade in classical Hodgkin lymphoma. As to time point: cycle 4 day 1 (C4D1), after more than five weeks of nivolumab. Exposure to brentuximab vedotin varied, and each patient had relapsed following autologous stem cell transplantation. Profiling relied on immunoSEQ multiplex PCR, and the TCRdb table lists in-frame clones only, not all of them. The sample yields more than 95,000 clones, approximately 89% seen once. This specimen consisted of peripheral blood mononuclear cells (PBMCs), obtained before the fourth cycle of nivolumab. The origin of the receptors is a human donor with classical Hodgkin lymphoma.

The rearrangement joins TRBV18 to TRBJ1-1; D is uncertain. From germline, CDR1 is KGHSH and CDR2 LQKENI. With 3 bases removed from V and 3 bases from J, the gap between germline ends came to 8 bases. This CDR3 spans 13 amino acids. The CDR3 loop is CASSPDMDTEAFF. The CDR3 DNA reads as TGTGCCAGCTCACCGGATATGGACACTGAAGCTTTCTTT.

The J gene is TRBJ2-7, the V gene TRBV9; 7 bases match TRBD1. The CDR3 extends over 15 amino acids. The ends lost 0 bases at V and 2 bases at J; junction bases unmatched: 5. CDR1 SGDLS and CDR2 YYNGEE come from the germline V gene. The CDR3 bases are TGTGCCAGCAGCGTAGGTTGGACAGGTACCTACGAGCAGTACTTC. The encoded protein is CASSVGWTGTYEQYF.

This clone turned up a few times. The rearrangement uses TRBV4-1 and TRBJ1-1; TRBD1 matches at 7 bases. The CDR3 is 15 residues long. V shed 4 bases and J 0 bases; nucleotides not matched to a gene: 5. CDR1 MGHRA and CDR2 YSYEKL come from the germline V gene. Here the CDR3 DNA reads TGCGCCAGCAGCCCGGGGGACAGAGTGAACACTGAAGCTTTCTTT. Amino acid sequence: CASSPGDRVNTEAFF.

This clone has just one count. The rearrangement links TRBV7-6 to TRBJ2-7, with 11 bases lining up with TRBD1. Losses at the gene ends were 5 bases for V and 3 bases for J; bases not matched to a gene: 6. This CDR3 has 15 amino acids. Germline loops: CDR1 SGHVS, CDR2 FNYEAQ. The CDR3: CASSPQGTGGYEQYF. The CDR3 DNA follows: TGTGCCAGCAGCCCCCAAGGGACAGGGGGCTACGAGCAGTACTTC.

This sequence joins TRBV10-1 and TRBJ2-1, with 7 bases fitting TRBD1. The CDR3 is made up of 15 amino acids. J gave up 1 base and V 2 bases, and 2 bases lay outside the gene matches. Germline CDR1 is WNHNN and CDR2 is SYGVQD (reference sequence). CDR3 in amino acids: CASSEDRESYNEQFF. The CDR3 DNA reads TGCGCCAGCAGTGAGGACAGGGAATCCTACAATGAGCAGTTCTTC.

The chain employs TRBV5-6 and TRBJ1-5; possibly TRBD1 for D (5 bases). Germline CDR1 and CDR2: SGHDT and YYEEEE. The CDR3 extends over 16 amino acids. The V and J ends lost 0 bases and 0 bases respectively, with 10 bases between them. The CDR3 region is CASSLGGIYSNQPQHF. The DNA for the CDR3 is TGTGCCAGCAGCTTGGGGGGGATATATAGCAATCAGCCCCAGCATTTT.

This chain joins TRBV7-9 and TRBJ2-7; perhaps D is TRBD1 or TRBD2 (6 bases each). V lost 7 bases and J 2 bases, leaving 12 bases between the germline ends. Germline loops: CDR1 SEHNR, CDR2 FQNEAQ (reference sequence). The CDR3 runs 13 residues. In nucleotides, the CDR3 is TGTGCCAGCACGGGGGCGCGGACCTACGAGCAGTACTTC. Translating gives CASTGARTYEQYF.

CDR3 region: CASIGGLAAYNEQFF. The CDR3 nucleotides are TGTGCCAGCATTGGGGGACTAGCGGCTTACAATGAGCAGTTCTTC. The chain employs TRBV5-5 and TRBJ2-1; 11 bases are a match to TRBD2. J lost 4 bases, V lost 6 bases, and 6 bases had no gene match. The germline V gene encodes CDR1 SGHKS and CDR2 YYEKEE (reference sequence). This CDR3 contains 15 residues.

Written as DNA, the CDR3 is TGTGCCAGTAGCCCTGGTACAGGGGGCCCCACCTATGGCTACACCTTC. It encodes CASSPGTGGPTYGYTF. This chain joins TRBV19 and TRBJ1-2; TRBD1 aligns across 9 bases. This CDR3 contains 16 residues. The V gene's germline CDR1 is LNHDA and CDR2 SQIVND (reference sequence). V shed 6 bases, J shed 4 bases, and the junction held 12 bases outside the gene matches.

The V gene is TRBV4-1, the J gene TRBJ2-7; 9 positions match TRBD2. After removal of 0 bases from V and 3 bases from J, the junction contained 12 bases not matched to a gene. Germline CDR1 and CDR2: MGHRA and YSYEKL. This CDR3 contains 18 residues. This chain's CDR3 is CASSQELTGTSYIYEQYF. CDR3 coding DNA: TGCGCCAGCAGCCAAGAACTGACCGGGACTAGCTATATCTACGAGCAGTACTTC.

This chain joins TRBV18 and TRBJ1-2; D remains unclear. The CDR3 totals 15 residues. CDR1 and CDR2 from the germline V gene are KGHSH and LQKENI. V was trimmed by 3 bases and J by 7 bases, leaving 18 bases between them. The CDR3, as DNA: TGTGCCAGCTCACCTTATCCTAGTCTTGCCGGTGGCTACACCTTC. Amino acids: CASSPYPSLAGGYTF.

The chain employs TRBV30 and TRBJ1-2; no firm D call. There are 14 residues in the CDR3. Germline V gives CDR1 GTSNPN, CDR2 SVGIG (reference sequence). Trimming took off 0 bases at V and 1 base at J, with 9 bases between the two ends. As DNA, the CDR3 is TGTGCCTGGAGTGTACTGAGGTTTAACTATGGCTACACCTTC. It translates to CAWSVLRFNYGYTF.